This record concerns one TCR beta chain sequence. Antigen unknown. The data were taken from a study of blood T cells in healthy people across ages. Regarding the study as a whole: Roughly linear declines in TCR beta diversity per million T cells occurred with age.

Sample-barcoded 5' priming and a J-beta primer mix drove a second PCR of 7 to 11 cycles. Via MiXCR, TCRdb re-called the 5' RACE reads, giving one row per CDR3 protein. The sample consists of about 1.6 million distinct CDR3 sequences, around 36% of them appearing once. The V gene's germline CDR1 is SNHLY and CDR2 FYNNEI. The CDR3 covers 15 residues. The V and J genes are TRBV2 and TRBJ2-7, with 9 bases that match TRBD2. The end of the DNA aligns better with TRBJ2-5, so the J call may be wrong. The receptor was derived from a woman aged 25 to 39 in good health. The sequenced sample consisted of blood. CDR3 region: CASGRGGGARETQYF. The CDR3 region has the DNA TGTGCCAGCGGTAGAGGCGGGGGGGCCCGTGAGACCCAGTACTTC.